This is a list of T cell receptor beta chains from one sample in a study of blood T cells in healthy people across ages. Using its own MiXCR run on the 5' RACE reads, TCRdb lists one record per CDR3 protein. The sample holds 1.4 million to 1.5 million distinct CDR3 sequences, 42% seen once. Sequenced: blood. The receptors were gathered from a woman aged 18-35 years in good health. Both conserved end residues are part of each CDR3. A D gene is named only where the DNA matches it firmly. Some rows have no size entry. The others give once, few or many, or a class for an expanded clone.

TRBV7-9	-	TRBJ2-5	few	TGTGCCAGCAAGCCAATCCACAGGGTGTCGGAGACCCAGTACTTC	CASKPIHRVSETQYF
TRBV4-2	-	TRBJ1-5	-	TGTGCCAGCAGCCAAGATATTGGGGATAGCAATCAGCCCCAGCATTTT	CASSQDIGDSNQPQHF
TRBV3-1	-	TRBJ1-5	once	TGTGCCAGCAGCCAATACCCCCCGACCCCGGGTAAAGATCAGCCCCAGCATTTT	CASSQYPPTPGKDQPQHF
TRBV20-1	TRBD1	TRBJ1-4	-	TGCAGTGCTCTGGATGGAGACAGGGGTGAAAAACTGTTTTTT	CSALDGDRGEKLFF
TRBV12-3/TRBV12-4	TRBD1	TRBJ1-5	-	TGTGCCAGCAGTCCGGACAGGAGGAGCGATCAGCCCCAGCATTTT	CASSPDRRSDQPQHF
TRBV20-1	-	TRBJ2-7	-	TGCAGTGCTAAAAGCAGGGCTACCTACGAGCAGTACTTC	CSAKSRATYEQYF
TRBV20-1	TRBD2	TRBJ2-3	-	TGCAGTGCTAGAGATCTACGGGAGGAAATCCATACGCAGTATTTT	CSARDLREEIHTQYF
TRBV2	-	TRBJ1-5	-	TGTGCCAGCAGATTGGGCAAGGTTATCCAGCCCCAGCATTTT	CASRLGKVIQPQHF
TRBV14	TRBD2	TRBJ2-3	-	TGTGCCAGCAGCCAAGATGTTAGCGGGAGGAAAACAGATACGCAGTATTTT	CASSQDVSGRKTDTQYF
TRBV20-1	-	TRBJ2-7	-	TGCAGTGCTGGGAAGCTTACAGACCAGCCCTACAATGAGCAGTACTTC	CSAGKLTDQPYNEQYF
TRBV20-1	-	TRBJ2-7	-	TGCAGTGCTAAGAACCTAGCGTCCTACGAGCAGTACTTC	CSAKNLASYEQYF
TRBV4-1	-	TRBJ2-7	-	TGCGCCAGCAGCCCAACCGAGACAGTCTACGAGCAGTACTTC	CASSPTETVYEQYF
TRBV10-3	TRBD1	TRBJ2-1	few	TGTGCCATCAGTGAGCCGGGACAGCCGAGCTCCTACAATGAGCAGTTCTTC	CAISEPGQPSSYNEQFF
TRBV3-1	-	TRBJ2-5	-	TGTGCCAGCAGCCACACAAACACAGGATTACAAGAGACCCAGTACTTC	CASSHTNTGLQETQYF
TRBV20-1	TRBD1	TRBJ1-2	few	TGCAGTGCTCGGCCCGGGACAGCCCATGGCTACACCTTC	CSARPGTAHGYTF
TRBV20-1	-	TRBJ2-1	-	TGCAGTGCTAGGGGGGCCCCCGCCGGCGAGCAGTTCTTC	CSARGAPAGEQFF
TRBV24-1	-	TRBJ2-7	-	TGTGCCACCAGCGAGGGCTCGGGTTTTTACGAGCAGTACTTC	CATSEGSGFYEQYF
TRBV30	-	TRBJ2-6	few	TGTGCCTGGAGTGTAGTATCGGGATCTGGGGCCAACGTCCTGACTTTC	CAWSVVSGSGANVLTF
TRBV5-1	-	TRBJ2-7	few	TGCGCCAGCAGAGGGGAATACGAGCAGTACTTC	CASRGEYEQYF
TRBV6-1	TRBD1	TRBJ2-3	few	TGTGCCAGCAGGCCCGGGACAGGGGGCCTTTTGACAGATACGCAGTATTTT	CASRPGTGGLLTDTQYF
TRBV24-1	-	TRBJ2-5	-	TGTGCCACCAAAAGCACCCTGGGGGAGACCCAGTACTTC	CATKSTLGETQYF
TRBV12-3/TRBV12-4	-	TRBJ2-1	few	TGTGCCAGCAGATTCGTAGGAGATCTGTTCTTC	CASRFVGDLFF
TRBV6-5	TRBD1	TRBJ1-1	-	TGTGCCAGCTGGGGAGGGGGCGTTTCAGGAGCTTTCTTT	CASWGGGVSGAFF
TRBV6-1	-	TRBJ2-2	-	TGTGCCAGCGGGTTTGGGGGAGCCGCGAACACCGGGGAGCTGTTTTTT	CASGFGGAANTGELFF
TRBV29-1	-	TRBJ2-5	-	TGCAGCGTTGATCTGCCCACCCGAAAAGAGACCCAGTACTTC	CSVDLPTRKETQYF
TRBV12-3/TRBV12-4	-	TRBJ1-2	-	TGTGCCAGCAGTTTAGCGCTCGGGGGGTATGGCTACACCTTC	CASSLALGGYGYTF
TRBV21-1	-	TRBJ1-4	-	TGTGCCAGCAGCAAAATAATTTCCGGGACAGGAAATGAAAAACTGTTTTTT	CASSKIISGTGNEKLFF
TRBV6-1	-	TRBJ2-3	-	TGTACCAGCAGTGGAGGGCCCTACCTCACAGATACGCAGTATTTT	CTSSGGPYLTDTQYF
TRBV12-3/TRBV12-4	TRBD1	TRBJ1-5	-	TGTGCCAGCAGTCCCCTGTCAGGGGGGAGCAATCAGCCCCAGCATTTC	CASSPLSGGSNQPQHF
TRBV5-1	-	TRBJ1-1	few	TGCGCCAGCAGCTTACCGACTCACACTGAAGCTTTCTTT	CASSLPTHTEAFF
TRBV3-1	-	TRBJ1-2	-	TGTGCCAGCAGCCAAGATCTAACAGTAGCTAACTATGGCTACACCTTC	CASSQDLTVANYGYTF
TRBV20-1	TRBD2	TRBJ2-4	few	TGCAGTGCTAGCGGGCCGGGGGGGGCTATGGCCAAAAACATTCAGTACTTC	CSASGPGGAMAKNIQYF
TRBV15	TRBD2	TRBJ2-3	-	TGTGCCACCAGCAGAGGCCTAACTAGCGGGGGGGAAGATACGCAGTATTTT	CATSRGLTSGGEDTQYF
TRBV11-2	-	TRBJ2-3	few	TGTGCCAGCAGCCAATCCAGGGTGAACACAGATACGCAGTATTTT	CASSQSRVNTDTQYF
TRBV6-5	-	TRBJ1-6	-	TGTGCCAGCAGTTACTCCTATAATTCACCCCTCCACTTT	CASSYSYNSPLHF